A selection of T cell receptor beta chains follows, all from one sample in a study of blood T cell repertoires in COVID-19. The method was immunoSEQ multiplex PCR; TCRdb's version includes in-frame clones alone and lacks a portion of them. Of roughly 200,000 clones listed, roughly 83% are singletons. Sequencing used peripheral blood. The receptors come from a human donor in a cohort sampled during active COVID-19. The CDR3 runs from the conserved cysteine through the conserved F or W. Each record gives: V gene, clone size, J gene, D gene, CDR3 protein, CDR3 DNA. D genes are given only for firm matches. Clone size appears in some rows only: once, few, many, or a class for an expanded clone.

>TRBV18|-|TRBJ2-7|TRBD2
CASSLAGGYEQYF
TGTGCCAGCTCACTAGCGGGGGGCTACGAGCAGTACTTC
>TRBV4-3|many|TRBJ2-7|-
CASSQVSGREQYF
TGCGCCAGCAGCCAAGTTTCGGGTCGGGAGCAGTACTTC
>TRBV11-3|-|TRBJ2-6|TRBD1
CASSYLTGTGSGANVLTF
TGTGCCAGCAGTTACCTAACCGGGACAGGGTCTGGGGCCAACGTCCTGACTTTC
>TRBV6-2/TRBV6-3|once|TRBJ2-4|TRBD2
CASSYVGGVQDSAKNIQYF
TGTGCCAGCAGTTACGTGGGGGGGGTACAGGACTCGGCCAAAAACATTCAGTACTTC
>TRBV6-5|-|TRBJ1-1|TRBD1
CASSYSRTGRNTEAFF
TGTGCCAGCAGTTACTCGCGGACAGGGCGGAACACTGAAGCTTTCTTT
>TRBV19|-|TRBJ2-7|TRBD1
CASSATGTGVTYEQYF
TGTGCCAGTAGCGCCACCGGGACAGGGGTAACCTACGAGCAGTACTTC
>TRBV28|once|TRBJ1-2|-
CASSFPGHQYTSYGYTF
TGTGCCAGCAGTTTTCCGGGACATCAGTACACCTCCTATGGCTACACCTTC
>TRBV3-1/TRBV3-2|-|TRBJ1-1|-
CASASGVEAFF
TGTGCCAGCGCCTCAGGGGTTGAAGCTTTCTTT
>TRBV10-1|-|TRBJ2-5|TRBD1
CASSGTGDGETQYF
TGCGCCAGCAGTGGGACAGGGGATGGGGAGACCCAGTACTTC
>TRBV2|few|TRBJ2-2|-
CASGKRNTGELFF
TGTGCCAGCGGCAAGCGGAACACCGGGGAGCTGTTTTTT
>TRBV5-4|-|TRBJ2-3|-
CASSVEPRSSTDTQYF
TGTGCCAGCAGCGTGGAACCGCGAAGTAGCACAGATACGCAGTATTTT
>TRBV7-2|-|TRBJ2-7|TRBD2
CASSLGLAGDRYEQYF
TGTGCCAGCAGTTTAGGACTAGCGGGCGACAGGTACGAGCAGTACTTC
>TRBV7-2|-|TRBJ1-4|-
CASSEDFSTNEKLFF
TGTGCCAGCAGCGAAGACTTCTCAACTAATGAAAAACTGTTTTTT
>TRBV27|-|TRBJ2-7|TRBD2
CASSLSTRSGSEQYF
TGTGCCAGCAGTTTATCGACTAGAAGCGGGAGCGAGCAGTACTTC
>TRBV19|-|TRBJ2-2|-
CATDRNTGELFF
TGTGCCACCGACAGGAACACCGGGGAGCTGTTTTTT
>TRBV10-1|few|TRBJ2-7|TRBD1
CASSESGTGPPQYF
TGCGCCAGCAGTGAGTCGGGGACAGGCCCGCCTCAGTACTTC
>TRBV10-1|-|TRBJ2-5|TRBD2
CASSEGLAGRGETQYF
TGCGCCAGCAGTGAGGGACTAGCGGGTAGGGGAGAGACCCAGTACTTC
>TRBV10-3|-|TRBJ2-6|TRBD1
CAISERGQPSGANVLTF
TGTGCCATCAGTGAGAGGGGACAGCCTTCTGGGGCCAACGTCCTGACTTTC
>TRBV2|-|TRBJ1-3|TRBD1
CASSAMGQAVNGNTIYF
TGTGCCAGCAGTGCAATGGGACAGGCGGTCAATGGAAACACCATATATTTT
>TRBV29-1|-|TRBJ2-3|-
CSVSSSSGDTQYF
TGCAGCGTTTCGTCTTCCTCGGGAGATACGCAGTATTTT
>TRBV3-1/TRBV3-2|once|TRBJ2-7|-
CASSQEDPGTNRTYEQYF
TGTGCCAGCAGCCAAGAGGATCCCGGGACAAACAGGACCTACGAGCAGTACTTC
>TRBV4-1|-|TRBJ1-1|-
CASSQERARSMNTEAFF
TGCGCCAGCAGCCAAGAGAGGGCGAGGAGTATGAACACTGAAGCTTTCTTT
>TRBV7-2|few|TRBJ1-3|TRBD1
CASSPRTGGGNTIYF
TGTGCCAGCAGCCCGAGGACAGGGGGCGGAAACACCATATATTTT
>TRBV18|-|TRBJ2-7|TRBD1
CASSLGQERYEQYF
TGTGCCAGCTCCCTCGGACAGGAGAGATACGAGCAGTACTTC
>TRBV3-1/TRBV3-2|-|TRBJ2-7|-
CASSPRQVYYEQYF
TGTGCCAGCAGCCCGAGACAGGTTTACTACGAGCAGTACTTC
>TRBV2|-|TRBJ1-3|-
CASKSPPRGRGTIYF
TGTGCCAGTAAGAGCCCCCCCCGTGGGCGTGGCACCATATATTTT
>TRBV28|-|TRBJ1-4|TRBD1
CASSPGGRNEKLFF
TGTGCCAGCAGCCCAGGGGGACGTAATGAAAAACTGTTTTTT
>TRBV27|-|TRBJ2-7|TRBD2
CASTLRGRGGSPLEQYF
TGTGCCAGCACCTTACGGGGGAGGGGCGGGAGCCCCCTAGAGCAGTACTTC
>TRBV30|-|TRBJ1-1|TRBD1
CAWKRTGGETEAFF
TGTGCCTGGAAAAGGACAGGGGGCGAGACTGAAGCTTTCTTT